This entry lists 17 T cell receptor beta chains sequenced from one sample in a study of identical twins. TCRdb recomputed calls from the 5' RACE reads with MiXCR, one row per CDR3 protein. The sample lists approximately 470,000 distinct CDR3 sequences, approximately 15% seen once, with around 0.57% in the top ten. The sample was also reused in another study, on yellow fever vaccine responses in identical twins.

Sequencing was performed on CD4+ T cells sorted from blood. The receptors stem from a woman between 18 and 29 years old in good health.

This clonotype was seen ten or more times. V is TRBV12-3 or TRBV12-4 and J is TRBJ2-5; 7 bases match TRBD1. The V and J ends lost 5 bases and 5 bases, in that order; junction bases with no gene match: 8. The CDR3 contains 14 residues. The CDR3 DNA is TGTGCCAGCAGTAATACAGGGGCCTTGGAGACCCAGTACTTC. Encoded protein: CASSNTGALETQYF.

A few counts support this clonotype. The gene calls are TRBV12-3 or TRBV12-4 and TRBJ1-2; D not certain. V dropped 7 bases and J dropped 6 bases, with 18 bases sitting between them. There are 14 residues in the CDR3. CDR3 coding DNA: TGTGCCAGCACCTACCGGGTCCGAGGGAATGGCTACACCTTC. This codes for CASTYRVRGNGYTF.

V and J are TRBV27 and TRBJ2-4; D uncertain. Germline-derived CDR1 and CDR2 are MNHEY and SMNVEV (reference sequence). Deletions cut 2 bases from V and 2 bases from J, with 13 bases between. The CDR3 loop spans 16 amino acids. The CDR3 here is CASSLGDSRTKNIQYF. CDR3 nucleotide sequence: TGTGCCAGCAGTTTAGGCGATTCAAGAACCAAAAACATTCAGTACTTC.

This chain joins TRBV5-5 and TRBJ1-1; D is ambiguous. CDR3 size: 12 residues. From germline, CDR1 is SGHKS and CDR2 YYEKEE (reference sequence). Between the trimmed V and J ends, which lost 3 bases and 4 bases, there was a span of 7 bases. The CDR3: CASSSTVTEAFF. The CDR3 coding sequence is TGTGCCAGCAGCTCGACGGTCACTGAAGCTTTCTTT.

The chain uses TRBV24-1 and TRBJ2-2; D remains unclear. Germline V gives CDR1 KGHDR, CDR2 SFDVKD. V lost 0 bases and J lost 4, with 8 bases in between. The CDR3 has 15 amino acids. CDR3 bases: TGTGCCACCAGTGATTTGCGTGTCCCCACCGGGGAGCTGTTTTTT. It is translated as CATSDLRVPTGELFF.

This clonotype showed up just a few times. The V and J genes are TRBV9 and TRBJ2-2, with 9 bases fitting TRBD1. V was clipped by 5 bases and J by 6 bases; unmatched bases: 8. Per the germline V gene, CDR1 is SGDLS and CDR2 is YYNGEE. The CDR3 consists of 15 residues. The CDR3 reads CASSGGQGNPGELFF. As DNA, the CDR3 is TGTGCCAGCAGTGGGGGACAGGGAAATCCCGGGGAGCTGTTTTTT.

CDR3 region: CASSLMGGYTF. CDR3 sequence (DNA): TGTGCCAGCAGTTTGATGGGTGGCTACACCTTC. The chain carries TRBV12-3 or TRBV12-4 and TRBJ1-2; no definite D call. Trimming took off 3 bases at V and 7 bases at J, with 6 bases between the two ends. CDR3 size: 11 residues.

This sequence joins TRBV6-2 or TRBV6-3 and TRBJ2-3; 8 bases fit TRBD1. The germline V gene encodes CDR1 MNHEY and CDR2 SVGEGT. V was clipped by 5 bases and J by 4 bases; unmatched bases: 11. This CDR3 spans 16 amino acids. The CDR3 loop reads CASSAPGQASADTQYF. CDR3 sequence (DNA): TGTGCCAGCAGTGCTCCGGGACAGGCTTCCGCAGATACGCAGTATTTT.

On this clonotype itself: This may stem from a read error, because a much larger clone lies one nucleotide away. The chain has TRBV10-3 and TRBJ2-4; tentative D call: TRBD1 (5 bases). The CDR3 has 12 amino acids. Trimming took 6 bases from V and 9 from J, leaving 12 bases between them. Germline V gives CDR1 ENHRY, CDR2 SYGVKD. This chain's CDR3 is CAISEDICIQYF. In nucleotides, the CDR3 is TGTGCCATCAGCGAGGACATCTGCATTCAGTACTTC.

In this sample, this clonotype turned up a few times. V and J are TRBV12-3 or TRBV12-4 and TRBJ2-3, with 9 bases fitting TRBD2. CDR3 size: 17 residues. The ends lost 6 bases at V and 1 base at J; junction bases unmatched: 11. DNA for the CDR3: TGTGCCAGCAGCAAGGGACTAGGCGGGAGGGGCACAGATACGCAGTATTTT. This encodes CASSKGLGGRGTDTQYF.

In this sample, this clonotype turned up many times. The chain combines TRBV9 with TRBJ1-4; 9 nucleotides line up with TRBD1. CDR3 size: 18 residues. Per germline, CDR1 SGDLS and CDR2 YYNGEE. V lost 2 bases, J lost 7 bases, and 15 bases stayed unmatched. CDR3 amino acids: CASSVSTTGGLEGEKLFF. CDR3 coding DNA: TGTGCCAGCAGCGTCTCAACCACAGGGGGCTTAGAAGGTGAAAAACTGTTTTTT.

This clonotype was detected a few times. The CDR3 bases are TGCGCCAGCAGCCAATACGGACTAGCGTTAAACGAGCAGTACTTC. Translation: CASSQYGLALNEQYF. The gene calls are TRBV4-3 and TRBJ2-7; TRBD2 matches at 9 bases. Germline loops: CDR1 LGHNA, CDR2 YSLEER. The CDR3 covers 15 residues. V trimming: 2 bases; J trimming: 5 bases; junction bases outside the gene matches: 7.

V is TRBV29-1 and J is TRBJ2-2; no clear D gene. The ends were cut back, 4 bases at V and 1 base at J, with 7 bases in the middle. The CDR3 extends over 13 amino acids. Germline CDR1 and CDR2: SQVTM and ANQGSEA. The CDR3 sequence is CSVVKRNTGELFF. As DNA, the CDR3 is TGCAGCGTTGTTAAGCGGAACACCGGGGAGCTGTTTTTT.

This rearrangement joins TRBV20-1 to TRBJ2-7; perhaps TRBD2 as D (7 bases). The V gene lost 6 bases and the J gene lost 0 bases, with 15 bases spanning the gap. Germline V gene lookup returns CDR1 DFQATT and CDR2 SNEGSKA (reference sequence). This CDR3 has 14 residues. The chain's CDR3 is CSAYRRGPSYEQYF. In DNA form, the CDR3 reads TGCAGTGCCTACCGGCGGGGGCCCTCCTACGAGCAGTACTTC.

The chain has TRBV5-6 and TRBJ2-4, with TRBD1 matching over 7 bases. Germline loops: CDR1 SGHDT, CDR2 YYEEEE. The CDR3 has 14 amino acids. The J segment lost 6 bases and the V segment lost 2 bases, leaving 5 bases of the junction unmatched. The CDR3 DNA reads TGTGCCAGCAGCTTTACAGGGGCTAGAAACATTCAGTACTTC. This translates into CASSFTGARNIQYF.

The gene calls are TRBV7-2 and TRBJ2-7; 7 nucleotides align to TRBD1. This CDR3 has 15 residues. Germline-derived CDR1 and CDR2 are SGHTA and FQGNSA. V trimming: 2 bases; J trimming: 2 bases; junction bases outside the gene matches: 6. The CDR3, as DNA: TGTGCCAGCAGCTTATCCGGGACAGATCCCTACGAGCAGTACTTC. Amino acid sequence: CASSLSGTDPYEQYF.

This clonotype was seen at least ten times. The chain recombines TRBV12-3 or TRBV12-4 with TRBJ2-1; a weak D match, TRBD2 (6 bases). V dropped 6 bases and J dropped 3 bases, with 9 bases sitting between them. The CDR3 has 13 residues. CDR3 protein: CASRRDFYNEQFF. The CDR3 DNA reads TGTGCCAGCAGACGGGACTTCTACAATGAGCAGTTCTTC.